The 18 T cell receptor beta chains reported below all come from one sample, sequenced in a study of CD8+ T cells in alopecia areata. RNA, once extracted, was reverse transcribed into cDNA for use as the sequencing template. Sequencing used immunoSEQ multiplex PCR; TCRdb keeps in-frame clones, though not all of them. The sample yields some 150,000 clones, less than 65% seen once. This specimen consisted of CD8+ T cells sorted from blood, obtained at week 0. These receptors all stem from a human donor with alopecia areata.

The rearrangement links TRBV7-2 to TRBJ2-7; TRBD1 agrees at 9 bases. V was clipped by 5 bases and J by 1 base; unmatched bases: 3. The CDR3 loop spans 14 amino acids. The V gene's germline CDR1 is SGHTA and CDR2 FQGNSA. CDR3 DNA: TGTGCCAGCAGCGACGGGACAGGGTCCTACGAGCAGTACTTC. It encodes CASSDGTGSYEQYF.

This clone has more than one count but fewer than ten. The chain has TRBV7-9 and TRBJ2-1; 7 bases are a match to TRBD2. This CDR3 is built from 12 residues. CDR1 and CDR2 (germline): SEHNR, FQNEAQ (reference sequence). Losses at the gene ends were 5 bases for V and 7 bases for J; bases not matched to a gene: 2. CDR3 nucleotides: TGTGCCAGCAGCCAGGGACTAAATGAGCAGTTCTTC. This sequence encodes CASSQGLNEQFF.

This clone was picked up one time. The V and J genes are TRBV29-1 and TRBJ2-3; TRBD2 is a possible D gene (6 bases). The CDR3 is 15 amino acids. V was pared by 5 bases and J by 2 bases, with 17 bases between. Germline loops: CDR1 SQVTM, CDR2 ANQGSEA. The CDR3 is CSVKRRDRDTDTQYF. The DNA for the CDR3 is TGCAGCGTTAAAAGGAGGGATAGGGACACAGATACGCAGTATTTT.

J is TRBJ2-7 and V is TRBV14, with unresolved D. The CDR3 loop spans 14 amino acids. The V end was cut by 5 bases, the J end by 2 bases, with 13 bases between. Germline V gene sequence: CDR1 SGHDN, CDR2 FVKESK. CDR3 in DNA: TGTGCCAGCAGCAGATCCACTCTGACCTACGAGCAGTACTTC. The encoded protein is CASSRSTLTYEQYF.

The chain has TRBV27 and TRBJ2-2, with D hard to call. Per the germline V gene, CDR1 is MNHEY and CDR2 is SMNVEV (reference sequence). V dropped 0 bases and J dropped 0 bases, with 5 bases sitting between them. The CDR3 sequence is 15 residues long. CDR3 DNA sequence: TGTGCCAGCAGTTTATCGGCGACGAACACCGGGGAGCTGTTTTTT. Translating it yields CASSLSATNTGELFF.

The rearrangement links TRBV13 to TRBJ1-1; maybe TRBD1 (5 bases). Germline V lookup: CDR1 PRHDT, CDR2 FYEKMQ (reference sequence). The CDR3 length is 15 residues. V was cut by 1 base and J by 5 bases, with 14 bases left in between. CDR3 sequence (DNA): TGTGCCAGCAGCTTAGTACACCAAAGGGGTACTGAAGCTTTCTTT. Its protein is CASSLVHQRGTEAFF.

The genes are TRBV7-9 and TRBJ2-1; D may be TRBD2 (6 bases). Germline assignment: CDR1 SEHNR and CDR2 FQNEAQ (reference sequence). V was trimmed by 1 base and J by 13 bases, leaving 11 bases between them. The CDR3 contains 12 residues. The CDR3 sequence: CASSLGRAEQFF. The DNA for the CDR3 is TGTGCCAGCAGCTTAGGGAGGGCAGAACAGTTCTTC.

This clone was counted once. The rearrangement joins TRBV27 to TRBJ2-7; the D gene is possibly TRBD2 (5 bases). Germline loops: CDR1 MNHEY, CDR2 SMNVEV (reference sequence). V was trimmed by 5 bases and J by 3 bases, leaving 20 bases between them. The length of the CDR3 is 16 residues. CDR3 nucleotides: TGTGCCAGCAGTCCTAGTTCCGGGATCTTAAGCTACGAGCAGTACTTC. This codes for CASSPSSGILSYEQYF.

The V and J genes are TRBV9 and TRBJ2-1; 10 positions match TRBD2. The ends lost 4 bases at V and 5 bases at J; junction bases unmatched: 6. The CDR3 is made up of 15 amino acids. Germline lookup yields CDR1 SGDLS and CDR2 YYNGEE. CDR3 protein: CASSPGAGGNNEQFF. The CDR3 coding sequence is TGTGCCAGCAGCCCAGGAGCGGGGGGGAACAATGAGCAGTTCTTC.

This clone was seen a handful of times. CDR3 residues: CASRRRTGTSGGDTQYF. CDR3 in DNA: TGTGCCAGCAGACGAAGAACCGGGACTAGCGGGGGAGATACGCAGTATTTT. The genes are TRBV14 and TRBJ2-3, with 14 nucleotides matching TRBD2. This CDR3 is 17 amino acids long. Trimming removed 6 bases from V and 5 bases from J; junction bases left unmatched: 10. Germline V gene lookup returns CDR1 SGHDN and CDR2 FVKESK. The entire variable domain, with the rest obtained from reference TRBV14 and TRBJ2-3, is as follows: EAGVTQFPSHSVIEKGQTVTLRCDPISGHDNLYWYRRVMGKEIKFLLHFVKESKQDESGMPNNRFLAERTGGTYSTLKVQPAELEDSGVYFCASRRRTGTSGGDTQYFGPGTRLTVL.

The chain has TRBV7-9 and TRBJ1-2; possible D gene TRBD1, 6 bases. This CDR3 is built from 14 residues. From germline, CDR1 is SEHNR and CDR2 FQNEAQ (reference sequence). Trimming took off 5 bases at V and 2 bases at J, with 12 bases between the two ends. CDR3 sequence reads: CASSPDGQNYGYTF. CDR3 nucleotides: TGTGCCAGCAGCCCAGACGGACAGAACTATGGCTACACCTTC.

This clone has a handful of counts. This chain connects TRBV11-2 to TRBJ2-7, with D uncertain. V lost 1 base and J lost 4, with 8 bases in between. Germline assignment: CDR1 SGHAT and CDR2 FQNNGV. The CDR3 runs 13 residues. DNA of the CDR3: TGTGCCAGCAGCTTAGGGGTGGGATACGAGCAGTACTTC. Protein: CASSLGVGYEQYF.

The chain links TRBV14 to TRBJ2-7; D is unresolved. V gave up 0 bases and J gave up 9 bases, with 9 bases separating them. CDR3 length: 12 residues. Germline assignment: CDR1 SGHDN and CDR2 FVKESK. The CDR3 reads CASSQDPSTQYF. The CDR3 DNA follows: TGTGCCAGCAGCCAAGATCCAAGTACGCAGTACTTC.

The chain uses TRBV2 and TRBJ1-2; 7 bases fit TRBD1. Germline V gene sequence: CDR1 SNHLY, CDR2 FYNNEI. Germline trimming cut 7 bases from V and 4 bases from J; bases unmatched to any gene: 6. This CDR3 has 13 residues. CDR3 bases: TGTGCCAGCAACCGGGGACAGTCCTATGGCTACACCTTC. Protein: CASNRGQSYGYTF.

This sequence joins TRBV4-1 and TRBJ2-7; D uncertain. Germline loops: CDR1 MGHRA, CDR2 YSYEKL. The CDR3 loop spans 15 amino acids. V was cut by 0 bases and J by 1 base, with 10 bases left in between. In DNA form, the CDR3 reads TGCGCCAGCAGCCAAGAGGGCGGCTTATCCTACGAGCAGTACTTC. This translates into CASSQEGGLSYEQYF.

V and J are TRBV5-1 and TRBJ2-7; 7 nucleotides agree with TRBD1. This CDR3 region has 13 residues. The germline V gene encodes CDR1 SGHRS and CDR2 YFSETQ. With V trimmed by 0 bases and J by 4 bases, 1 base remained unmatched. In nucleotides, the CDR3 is TGCGCCAGCAGCTTGGCACAGGGGTACGAGCAGTACTTC. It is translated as CASSLAQGYEQYF.

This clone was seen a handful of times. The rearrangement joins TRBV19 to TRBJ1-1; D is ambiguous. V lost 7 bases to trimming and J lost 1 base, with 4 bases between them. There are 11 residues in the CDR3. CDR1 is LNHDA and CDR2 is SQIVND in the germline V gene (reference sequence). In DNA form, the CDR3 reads TGTGCCAGTAAATCGAACACTGAAGCTTTCTTT. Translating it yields CASKSNTEAFF.

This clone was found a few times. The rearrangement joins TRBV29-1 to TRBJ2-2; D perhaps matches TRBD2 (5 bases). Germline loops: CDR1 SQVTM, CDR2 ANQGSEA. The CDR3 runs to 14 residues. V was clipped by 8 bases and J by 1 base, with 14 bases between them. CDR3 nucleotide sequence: TGCAGCTGGACGGAGGCGGGGAACACCGGGGAGCTGTTTTTT. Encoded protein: CSWTEAGNTGELFF.